The clone carrying this TCR beta chain has ten or more counts. The time point denotes: newly diagnosed GD, antithyroid drugs for less than 3 months. Preparation of the TCR library used RNA extracted from PBMCs. Xi'an, China, was home to the endocrinology department that provided patients. This record belongs to a study of regulatory T cells in long-lasting Graves disease. With iRepertoire HTBI primers and Arm-PCR of CDR3 regions, TCR beta libraries were built. Original data processing: Looking across samples, the authors found some 60 TRBV and some 15 TRBJ segments. TCRdb reanalysed the multiplex PCR reads using MiXCR and keeps one entry per CDR3 protein. Here the V and J calls rest on TCRdb's processing, not on the authors' analysis. This sample yields more than 400,000 distinct CDR3 sequences, of which about 16% are seen a single time; 9.5% to 15% belongs to the top ten. In addition, the sample was reused for a study of T cells in Graves' hyperthyroidism and ophthalmopathy. As that report states: Also found in blood were most expanded thyroid clonotypes above 0.001.

Sequenced here: peripheral blood mononuclear cells (PBMCs), sampled at new diagnosis, from a patient treated with antithyroid drugs. The receptor comes from a middle-aged man with Graves disease.

The CDR3 nucleotides are TGCGCCAGCAGCTTGGTGGGGGCGTCGTACGAGCAGTACTTC. As protein: CASSLVGASYEQYF. This rearrangement joins TRBV5-1 to TRBJ2-7; a possible D gene is TRBD1 (6 bases). The CDR3 spans 14 residues. The V gene lost 0 bases and the J gene lost 4 bases, with 11 bases spanning the gap. The germline V gene has CDR1 SGHRS and CDR2 YFSETQ.